The TCR beta chain under discussion was sequenced for a study of shared clonotypes between healthy human individuals. Study in general: Researchers assigned three CD4 naive, three CD4 memory, two CD8 naive and one CD8 memory plate to each donor.

Profiled with immunoSEQ multiplex PCR; TCRdb holds only in-frame clones, not every one. The sample carries around 2.1 million clones, under 97% recorded once. As to this clone: The junction and the germline gene differ at one end; a read error may be behind it.

A split of CD4+ cells into CD45RA+ naive and CD45RA-negative memory subsets was performed. Looked up from germline, CDR1 is SGHRS and CDR2 is YFSETQ. The CDR3 sequence is 12 residues long. The J gene is TRBJ2-7, the V gene TRBV5-1, with 7 bases that match TRBD1. The TCR originated in a man aged 18 to 29 in good health. Sequences were obtained from naive CD4+ T cells sorted from blood. Described subset: CD45RA+ positively selected. In nucleotides, the CDR3 is TGCGCCAGCAGCGCACAGGGGTACGAGCAGTGCTTC. Its protein product is CASSAQGYEQCF.